Listed below are T cell receptor beta chains from one sample, sequenced in a study of Ad26.COV2.S vaccination and SARS-CoV-2 variants. Assay used: immunoSEQ multiplex PCR; TCRdb lists only in-frame clones, some missing. The table records 300,000 to 400,000 clones, just under 85% of them present only once. Sequences were derived from peripheral blood, sampled in a trial of Ad26.COV2.S vaccine versus placebo. The receptors originated from a person between 18 and 60 years old who received the Ad26.COV2.S COVID-19 vaccine or a placebo. The CDR3 runs from the conserved cysteine through the conserved F or W. The D gene is left open where the match is weak. The size of a clone is reported for some rows only, either as once, few or many, or as a class for expanded clones.

size	D	V	J	CDR3	DNA
-	-	TRBV5-1	TRBJ2-2	CASSLRQLSNTGELFF	TGCGCCAGCAGCTTGCGTCAGCTATCGAACACCGGGGAGCTGTTTTTT
-	-	TRBV9	TRBJ1-5	CASSVGNNNQPQHF	TGTGCCAGCAGCGTAGGTAACAACAATCAGCCCCAGCATTTT
-	TRBD1	TRBV3-1/TRBV3-2	TRBJ2-3	CASSHQGARGDTQYF	TGTGCCAGCAGCCATCAGGGGGCTAGGGGGGATACGCAGTATTTT
-	-	TRBV23-1	TRBJ2-7	CASSHSLSRDYEQYF	TGCGCCAGCAGTCATAGCCTTAGTAGGGACTACGAGCAGTACTTC
-	-	TRBV2	TRBJ1-4	CASSADFSTNEKLFF	TGTGCCAGCAGTGCGGACTTTTCAACTAATGAAAAACTGTTTTTT
-	-	TRBV7-2	TRBJ1-6	CASSLRSRALALHF	TGTGCCAGCAGCTTAAGGTCGAGGGCCCTGGCCCTCCACTTT
-	TRBD1	TRBV5-8	TRBJ1-6	CASSPTADRGEGSPLHF	TGTGCCAGCAGCCCAACCGCGGACAGGGGAGAAGGGTCACCCCTCCACTTT
-	-	TRBV28	TRBJ1-1	CASSSGDTVGVTEAFF	TGTGCCAGCAGTTCGGGGGACACGGTCGGGGTCACTGAAGCTTTCTTT
-	TRBD2	TRBV24-1	TRBJ2-2	CATSDPGGADTGELFF	TGTGCCACCAGTGATCCCGGGGGGGCGGACACCGGGGAGCTGTTTTTT
few	-	TRBV6-5	TRBJ1-2	CASTPGDWGYGYTF	TGTGCCAGCACCCCGGGGGATTGGGGATATGGCTACACCTTC
-	-	TRBV29-1	TRBJ2-7	CSVETTAGPTYEQYF	TGCAGCGTGGAAACTACGGCAGGGCCTACCTACGAGCAGTACTTC
-	-	TRBV19	TRBJ1-1	CASSIEVGITEAFF	TGTGCCAGTAGTATAGAGGTAGGGATCACTGAAGCTTTCTTT
-	TRBD1	TRBV6-2/TRBV6-3	TRBJ2-1	CASSPDRALYNEQFF	TGTGCCAGCAGCCCGGACAGGGCACTCTACAATGAGCAGTTCTTC
-	TRBD1	TRBV7-8	TRBJ1-4	CASSLGGTGANEKLFF	TGTGCCAGCAGCTTAGGAGGGACAGGGGCTAATGAAAAACTGTTTTTT
few	-	TRBV2	TRBJ1-1	CASSGSAARGTEAFF	TGTGCCAGCAGTGGGAGTGCGGCTCGGGGCACTGAAGCTTTCTTT
-	-	TRBV9	TRBJ1-5	CASSDNQGSNQPQHF	TGTGCCAGCAGTGACAATCAGGGAAGCAATCAGCCCCAGCATTTT
-	TRBD1	TRBV11-3	TRBJ2-1	CASRLYRQGVVNEQFF	TGTGCCAGCAGACTGTACAGGCAGGGGGTAGTAAATGAGCAGTTCTTC
-	-	TRBV13	TRBJ2-5	CASSLSGGPKETQYF	TGTGCCAGCAGCTTATCCGGGGGACCCAAAGAGACCCAGTACTTC
-	-	TRBV12-5	TRBJ2-3	CASAQQRVTDTQYF	TGTGCTAGTGCACAACAACGGGTAACAGATACGCAGTATTTT
-	TRBD1	TRBV7-9	TRBJ2-7	CASSHKDRGAYEQYF	TGTGCCAGCAGCCATAAGGACAGGGGGGCCTACGAGCAGTACTTC
-	-	TRBV5-1	TRBJ2-5	CASSLDVVETQYF	TGCGCCAGCAGCTTAGATGTGGTGGAGACCCAGTACTTC
-	-	TRBV5-1	TRBJ2-1	CASSLMGPFGNEQFF	TGCGCCAGCAGCTTGATGGGTCCCTTCGGCAATGAGCAGTTCTTC
-	TRBD2	TRBV7-8	TRBJ2-3	CASSHAGGSGGEDTQYF	TGTGCCAGCAGCCACGCCGGTGGTAGCGGGGGGGAAGATACGCAGTATTTT
-	TRBD2	TRBV6-5	TRBJ2-3	CASSYLAGYTDTQYF	TGTGCCAGCAGTTACCTAGCGGGGTACACAGATACGCAGTATTTT
-	TRBD1	TRBV5-1	TRBJ2-2	CASSSGQLNTGELFF	TGCGCCAGCAGCTCGGGACAGCTGAACACCGGGGAGCTGTTTTTT
once	-	TRBV19	TRBJ1-5	CASSTREYSNQPQHF	TGTGCCAGTAGTACGCGGGAGTATAGCAATCAGCCCCAGCATTTT
once	TRBD1	TRBV19	TRBJ2-7	CASREQGAWEQYF	TGTGCCAGTAGAGAACAGGGGGCTTGGGAGCAGTACTTC
-	TRBD1	TRBV6-1	TRBJ2-3	CASSEGTGAHTDTQYF	TGTGCCAGCAGTGAAGGGACAGGGGCGCATACAGATACGCAGTATTTT
-	-	TRBV5-1	TRBJ1-2	CASSFSRTNYGYTF	TGCGCCAGCAGCTTTTCGAGAACTAACTATGGCTACACCTTC
-	-	TRBV7-8	TRBJ2-7	CASSLLGTTSYEQYF	TGTGCCAGCAGCTTACTCGGGACGACTTCCTACGAGCAGTACTTC
-	-	TRBV19	TRBJ2-1	CASIPGGRGSYNEQFF	TGTGCCAGTATCCCGGGGGGCAGGGGTTCCTACAATGAGCAGTTCTTC
-	-	TRBV6-1	TRBJ2-2	CASSGGASANTGELFF	TGTGCCAGCAGTGGGGGGGCTAGCGCGAACACCGGGGAGCTGTTTTTT
once	-	TRBV7-9	TRBJ1-4	CASSFRKGRPDEKLFF	TGTGCCAGCAGCTTTCGTAAAGGGAGGCCGGATGAAAAACTGTTTTTT
-	-	TRBV3-1/TRBV3-2	TRBJ2-5	CASSQVHTGKFGQETQYF	TGTGCCAGCAGCCAAGTTCATACAGGGAAGTTTGGTCAAGAGACCCAGTACTTC
-	-	TRBV10-3	TRBJ2-1	CAIKGQGSYNEQFF	TGTGCCATCAAGGGGCAGGGCTCCTACAATGAGCAGTTCTTC
-	-	TRBV9	TRBJ2-5	CASSSIGSQETQYF	TGTGCCAGCAGCTCCATAGGATCGCAAGAGACCCAGTACTTC
-	-	TRBV7-2	TRBJ2-7	CASSLGTSSYEQYF	TGTGCCAGCAGCTTAGGGACAAGTTCCTACGAGCAGTACTTC
-	TRBD1	TRBV6-1	TRBJ1-1	CASSEKGAIPTEAFF	TGTGCCAGCAGTGAAAAGGGGGCGATCCCCACTGAAGCTTTCTTT
-	-	TRBV4-2	TRBJ2-3	CASSQEGSSTDTQYF	TGTGCCAGCAGCCAAGAGGGCTCAAGCACAGATACGCAGTATTTT
-	-	TRBV6-5	TRBJ1-4	CASTTLDGGTEKLFF	TGTGCCAGCACAACCTTGGACGGAGGGACCGAAAAACTGTTTTTT
-	-	TRBV6-5	TRBJ1-6	CATFVGASPNSPLHF	TGTGCCACCTTTGTTGGGGCCTCCCCTAATTCACCCCTCCACTTT
-	-	TRBV6-5	TRBJ2-1	CASSYSVSRGENEQFF	TGTGCCAGCAGTTACTCGGTATCTCGGGGCGAAAATGAGCAGTTCTTC
few	-	TRBV18	TRBJ2-5	CASSPGLPGQETQYF	TGTGCCAGCTCGCCAGGACTCCCGGGGCAAGAGACCCAGTACTTC
-	TRBD2	TRBV4-2	TRBJ2-1	CASTKTGGGLDNEQFF	TGTGCCAGCACCAAAACCGGCGGGGGATTAGACAATGAGCAGTTCTTC
-	TRBD2	TRBV28	TRBJ2-7	CASSLRRDSGGSSYEQYF	TGTGCCAGCAGTTTACGGAGGGATAGCGGGGGGAGCTCCTACGAGCAGTACTTC